Detailed here is one T cell receptor (beta chain). Its target is not known. The germline gives CDR1 KGHSH, CDR2 LQKENI. Between the trimmed V and J ends, which lost 6 bases and 8 bases, there was a span of 14 bases. This CDR3 contains 14 residues. The method was immunoSEQ multiplex PCR; TCRdb's version includes in-frame clones alone and lacks a portion of them. There are tens of thousands of clones in the sample; over 70% occur only once, and under 25% lies in the top ten. The data were obtained in a study of T cells in localized non-small cell lung cancer. Regarding the study as a whole: Higher adjacent-lung clonality was associated with shorter survival. Because researchers sequenced only one region of the tumor, heterogeneity is still possible. T cell clonality was highest in uninvolved adjacent lung, above tumor.

This sequence joins TRBV18 and TRBJ1-6; no definite D call. Here the sequenced sample was PBMCs, taken before any cancer treatment. This TCR came from a man between 40 and 69 years old with stage II squamous cell lung carcinoma. The chain's CDR3 is CASSPTPGYSPLHF. The CDR3 DNA follows: TGTGCCAGCTCCCCTACTCCCGGGTATTCACCCCTCCACTTT.